This T cell receptor beta chain was found in a study of blood T cell repertoires in COVID-19. Study information: The United States, Italy and Spain were the sources of the acute and convalescent COVID-19 samples. Sources were T cells, B-cell-depleted T cells, or PBMCs; the material itself was cDNA or gDNA.

Cohorts were based on clinical histories the participants reported. Among Cohort 3 donors, those recovered had two negative PCRs, clearance, or symptom resolution. The data were produced by immunoSEQ multiplex PCR, yet TCRdb's version contains in-frame clones alone and is incomplete. Of roughly 370,000 clones listed, around nine tenths are singletons. Trimming pared 4 bases from V and 0 bases from J, leaving 7 bases between. In germline, CDR1 is KGHSH, CDR2 LQKENI. The length of the CDR3 is 14 residues. This chain links TRBV18 with TRBJ1-5; a possible D gene is TRBD1 (5 bases). The source is a woman aged 45 to 65 who had recovered from COVID-19. Sequenced sample: PBMCs or T cells enriched from blood (not recorded which). The DNA for the CDR3 is TGTGCCAGCTCACAGGGGATTAGCAATCAGCCCCAGCATTTT. This codes for CASSQGISNQPQHF.